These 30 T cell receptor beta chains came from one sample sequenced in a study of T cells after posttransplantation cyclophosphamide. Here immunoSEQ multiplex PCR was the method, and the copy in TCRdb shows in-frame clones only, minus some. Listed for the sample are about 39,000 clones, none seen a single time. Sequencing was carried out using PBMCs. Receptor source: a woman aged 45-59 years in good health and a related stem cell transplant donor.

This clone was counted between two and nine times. CDR3 DNA: TGCGCCAGCAGCCCTCAACCAAGCGGGGGAAACAATGAGCAGTTCTTC. This codes for CASSPQPSGGNNEQFF. This chain links TRBV4-1 with TRBJ2-1; 8 bases are a match to TRBD2. The CDR3 spans 16 residues. Unmatched junction bases numbered 10, after V lost 4 bases and J lost 5 bases. Germline loops: CDR1 MGHRA, CDR2 YSYEKL.

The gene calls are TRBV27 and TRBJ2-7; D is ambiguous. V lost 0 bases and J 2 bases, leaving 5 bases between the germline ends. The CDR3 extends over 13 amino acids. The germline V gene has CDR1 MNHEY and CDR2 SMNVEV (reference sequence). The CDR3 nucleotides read TGTGCCAGCAGTTTATCGTCTACCTACGAGCAGTACTTC. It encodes CASSLSSTYEQYF.

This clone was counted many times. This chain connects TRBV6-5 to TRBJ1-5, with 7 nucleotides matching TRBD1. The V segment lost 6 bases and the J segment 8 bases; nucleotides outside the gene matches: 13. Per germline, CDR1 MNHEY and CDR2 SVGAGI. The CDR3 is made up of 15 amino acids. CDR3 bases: TGTGCCAGCAGCCGACGGACAGGTCGAAATGAGCCCCAGCATTTT. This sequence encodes CASSRRTGRNEPQHF.

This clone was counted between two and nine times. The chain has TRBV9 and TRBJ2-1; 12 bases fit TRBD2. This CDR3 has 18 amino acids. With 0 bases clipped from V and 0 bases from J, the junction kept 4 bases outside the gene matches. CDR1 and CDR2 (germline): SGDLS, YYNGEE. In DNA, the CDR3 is TGTGCCAGCAGCGTAGGGGCTAGCGGGGGGGTCTCCTACAATGAGCAGTTCTTC. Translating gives CASSVGASGGVSYNEQFF.

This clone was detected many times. This CDR3 reads CATEDRSYEQYF. DNA for the CDR3: TGTGCCACCGAGGACAGGTCCTACGAGCAGTACTTC. The chain employs TRBV28 and TRBJ2-7, with TRBD1 identical over 7 bases. V trimming: 10 bases; J trimming: 1 base; junction bases outside the gene matches: 4. Germline V CDR1 and CDR2: MDHEN, SYDVKM. This CDR3 spans 12 amino acids.

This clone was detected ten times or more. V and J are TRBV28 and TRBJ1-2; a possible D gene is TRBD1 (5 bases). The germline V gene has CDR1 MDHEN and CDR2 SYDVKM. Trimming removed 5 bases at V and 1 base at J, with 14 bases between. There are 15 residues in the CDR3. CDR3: CASSPPTVLNYGYTF. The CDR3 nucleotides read TGTGCCAGCAGTCCACCGACAGTGCTTAACTATGGCTACACCTTC.

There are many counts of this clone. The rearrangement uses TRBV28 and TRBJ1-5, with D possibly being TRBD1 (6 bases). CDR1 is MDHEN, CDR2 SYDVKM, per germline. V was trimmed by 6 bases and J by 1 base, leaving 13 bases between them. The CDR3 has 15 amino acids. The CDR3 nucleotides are TGTGCCAGCAGGGGCCAGGGGTCGAGCAATCAGCCCCAGCATTTT. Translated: CASRGQGSSNQPQHF.

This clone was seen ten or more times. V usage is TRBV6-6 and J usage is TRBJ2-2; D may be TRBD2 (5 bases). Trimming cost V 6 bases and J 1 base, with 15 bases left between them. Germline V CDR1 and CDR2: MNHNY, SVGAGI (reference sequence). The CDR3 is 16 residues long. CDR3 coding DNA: TGTGCCAGCAGCCTCGAGCGGAGAATGAACACCGGGGAGCTGTTTTTT. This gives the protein CASSLERRMNTGELFF.

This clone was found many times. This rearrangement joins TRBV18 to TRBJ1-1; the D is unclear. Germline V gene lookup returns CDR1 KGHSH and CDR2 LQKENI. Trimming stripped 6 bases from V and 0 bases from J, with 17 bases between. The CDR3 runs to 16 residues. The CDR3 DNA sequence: TGTGCCAGCTCTCCCGCCGGCAGGCCCATGAACACTGAAGCTTTCTTT. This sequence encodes CASSPAGRPMNTEAFF. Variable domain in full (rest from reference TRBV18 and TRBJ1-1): NAGVMQNPRHLVRRRGQEARLRCSPMKGHSHVYWYRQLPEEGLKFMVYLQKENIIDESGMPKERFSAEFPKEGPSILRIQQVVRGDSAAYFCASSPAGRPMNTEAFFGQGTRLTVV.

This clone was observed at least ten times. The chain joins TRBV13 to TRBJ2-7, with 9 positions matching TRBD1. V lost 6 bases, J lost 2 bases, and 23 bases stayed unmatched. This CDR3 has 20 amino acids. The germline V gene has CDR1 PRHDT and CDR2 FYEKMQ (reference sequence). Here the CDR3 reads CASSSVTPIKVGTGTYEQYF. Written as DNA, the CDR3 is TGTGCCAGCAGTTCAGTCACCCCTATCAAGGTCGGGACAGGGACCTACGAGCAGTACTTC.

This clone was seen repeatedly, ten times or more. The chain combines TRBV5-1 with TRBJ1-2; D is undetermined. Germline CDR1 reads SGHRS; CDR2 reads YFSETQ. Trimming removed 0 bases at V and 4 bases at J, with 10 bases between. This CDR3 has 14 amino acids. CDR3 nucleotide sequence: TGCGCCAGCAGCTTGGACACCGAGCGCTATGGCTACACCTTC. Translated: CASSLDTERYGYTF.

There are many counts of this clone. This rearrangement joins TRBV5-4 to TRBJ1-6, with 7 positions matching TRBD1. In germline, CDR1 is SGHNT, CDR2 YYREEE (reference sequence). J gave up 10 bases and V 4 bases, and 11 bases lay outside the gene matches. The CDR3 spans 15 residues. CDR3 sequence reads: CASSVRDRAISPLHF. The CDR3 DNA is TGTGCCAGCAGCGTAAGAGACAGGGCCATCTCACCCCTCCACTTT.

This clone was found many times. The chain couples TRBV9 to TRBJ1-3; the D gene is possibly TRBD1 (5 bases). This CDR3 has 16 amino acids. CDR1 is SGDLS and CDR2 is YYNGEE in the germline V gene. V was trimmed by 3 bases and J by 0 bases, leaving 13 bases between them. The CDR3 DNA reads TGTGCCAGCAGCGCCCTGGGGGGGAGCTCTGGAAACACCATATATTTT. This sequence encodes CASSALGGSSGNTIYF.

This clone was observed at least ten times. The CDR3 spells CASSQEYRSFYNEQFF. In DNA form, the CDR3 reads TGCGCCAGCAGCCAAGAGTACAGATCATTCTACAATGAGCAGTTCTTC. V and J are TRBV4-1 and TRBJ2-1; D is undetermined. The CDR3 runs 16 residues. Germline CDR1 MGHRA, CDR2 YSYEKL. V was pared by 0 bases and J by 3 bases, with 12 bases between.

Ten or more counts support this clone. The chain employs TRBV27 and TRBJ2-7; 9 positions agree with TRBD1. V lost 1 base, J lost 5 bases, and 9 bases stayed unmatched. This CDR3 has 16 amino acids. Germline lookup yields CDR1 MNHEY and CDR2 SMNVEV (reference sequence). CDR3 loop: CASSLYLGQGYHEQYF. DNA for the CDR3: TGTGCCAGCAGTTTATATTTGGGACAGGGTTACCACGAGCAGTACTTC.

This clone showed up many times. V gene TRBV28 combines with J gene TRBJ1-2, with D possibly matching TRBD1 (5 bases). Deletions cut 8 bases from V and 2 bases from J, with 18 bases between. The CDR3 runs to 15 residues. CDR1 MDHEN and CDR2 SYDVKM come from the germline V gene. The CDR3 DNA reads TGTGCCAGCTTGCAGTGGGGGGGGGAGAACTATGGCTACACCTTC. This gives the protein CASLQWGGENYGYTF.

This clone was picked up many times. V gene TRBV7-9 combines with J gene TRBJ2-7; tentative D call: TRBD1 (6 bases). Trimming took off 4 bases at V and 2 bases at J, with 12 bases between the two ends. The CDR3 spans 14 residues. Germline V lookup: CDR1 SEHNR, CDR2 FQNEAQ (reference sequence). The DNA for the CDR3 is TGTGCCAGCAGCTCCCGGGACACCACCTACGAGCAGTACTTC. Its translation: CASSSRDTTYEQYF.

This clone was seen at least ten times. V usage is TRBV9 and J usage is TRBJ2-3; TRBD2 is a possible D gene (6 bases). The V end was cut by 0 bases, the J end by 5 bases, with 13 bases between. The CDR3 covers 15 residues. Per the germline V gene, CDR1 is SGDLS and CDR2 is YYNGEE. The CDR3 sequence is CASSVAVGREDTQYF. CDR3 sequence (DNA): TGTGCCAGCAGCGTAGCCGTGGGGCGGGAAGATACGCAGTATTTT.

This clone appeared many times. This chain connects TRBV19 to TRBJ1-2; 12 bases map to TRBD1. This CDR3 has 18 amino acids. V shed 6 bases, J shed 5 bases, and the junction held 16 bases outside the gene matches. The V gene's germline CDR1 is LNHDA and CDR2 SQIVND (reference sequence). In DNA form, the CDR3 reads TGTGCCAGTAGGGGGGCACCGGGACAGGGGGCCTCGGGGTATGGCTACACCTTC. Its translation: CASRGAPGQGASGYGYTF.

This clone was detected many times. The CDR3 reads CASSTRGTANQPQHF. The CDR3 nucleotides read TGTGCCAGTAGTACCCGAGGGACAGCCAATCAGCCCCAGCATTTT. V usage is TRBV19 and J usage is TRBJ1-5, with 7 nucleotides matching TRBD1. The CDR3 has 15 residues. Per germline, CDR1 LNHDA and CDR2 SQIVND (reference sequence). With 4 bases clipped from V and 3 bases from J, the junction kept 6 bases outside the gene matches.

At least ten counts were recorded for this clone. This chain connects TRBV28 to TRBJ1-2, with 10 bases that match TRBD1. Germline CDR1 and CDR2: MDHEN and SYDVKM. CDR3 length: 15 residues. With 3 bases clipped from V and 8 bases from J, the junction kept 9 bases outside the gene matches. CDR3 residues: CASSFRRTGGGGYTF. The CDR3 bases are TGTGCCAGCAGTTTTCGGAGGACAGGGGGGGGAGGCTACACCTTC.

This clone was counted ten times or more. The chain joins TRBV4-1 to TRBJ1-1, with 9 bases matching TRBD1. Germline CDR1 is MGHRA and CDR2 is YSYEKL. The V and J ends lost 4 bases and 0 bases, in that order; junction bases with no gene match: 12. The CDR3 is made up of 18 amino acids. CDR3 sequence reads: CASSPLLGTGHMNTEAFF. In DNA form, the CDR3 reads TGCGCCAGCAGCCCCTTACTAGGGACAGGGCACATGAACACTGAAGCTTTCTTT.

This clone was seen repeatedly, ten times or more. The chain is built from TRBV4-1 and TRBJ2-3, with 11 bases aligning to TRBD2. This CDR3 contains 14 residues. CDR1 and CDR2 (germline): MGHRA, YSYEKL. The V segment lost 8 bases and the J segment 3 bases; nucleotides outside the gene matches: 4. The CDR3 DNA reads TGCGCCAGCGCGGGACTAGCGGTAACAGATACGCAGTATTTT. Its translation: CASAGLAVTDTQYF.

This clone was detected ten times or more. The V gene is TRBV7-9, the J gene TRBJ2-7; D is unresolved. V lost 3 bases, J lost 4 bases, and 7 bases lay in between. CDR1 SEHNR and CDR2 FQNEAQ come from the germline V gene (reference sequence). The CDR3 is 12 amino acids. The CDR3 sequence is CASSLVRYEQYF. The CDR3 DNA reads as TGTGCCAGCAGCTTGGTCAGATACGAGCAGTACTTC.

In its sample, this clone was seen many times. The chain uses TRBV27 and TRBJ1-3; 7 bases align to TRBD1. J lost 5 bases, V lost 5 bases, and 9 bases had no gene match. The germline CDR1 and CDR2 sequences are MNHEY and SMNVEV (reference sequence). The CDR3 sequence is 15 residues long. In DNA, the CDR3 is TGTGCCAGCAGTCCAGAGGGGGCAATTAGAAACACCATATATTTT. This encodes CASSPEGAIRNTIYF.

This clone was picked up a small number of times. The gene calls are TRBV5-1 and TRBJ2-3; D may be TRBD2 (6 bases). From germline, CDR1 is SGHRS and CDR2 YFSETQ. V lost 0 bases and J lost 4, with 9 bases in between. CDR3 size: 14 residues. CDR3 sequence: CASSLGGRSDTQYF. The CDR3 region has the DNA TGCGCCAGCAGCTTGGGGGGGAGGTCAGATACGCAGTATTTT.

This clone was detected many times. The CDR3 nucleotides are TGTGCCATCAGCCCCGGACCGGGACAGGGTAGAAACACCATATATTTT. This translates into CAISPGPGQGRNTIYF. The rearrangement links TRBV10-3 to TRBJ1-3; TRBD1 agrees at 9 bases. Germline CDR1 is ENHRY and CDR2 is SYGVKD. CDR3 size: 16 residues. The V gene end was trimmed by 6 bases and the J gene end by 5 bases; junction bases not matched to a gene: 11.

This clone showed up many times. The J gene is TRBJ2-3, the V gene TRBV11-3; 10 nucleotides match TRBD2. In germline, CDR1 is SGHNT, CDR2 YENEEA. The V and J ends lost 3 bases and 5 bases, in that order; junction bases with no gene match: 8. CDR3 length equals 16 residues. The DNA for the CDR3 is TGTGCCAGCAGCTTCGTGAGCGGGGGGGCCTTAGATACGCAGTATTTT. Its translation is CASSFVSGGALDTQYF.

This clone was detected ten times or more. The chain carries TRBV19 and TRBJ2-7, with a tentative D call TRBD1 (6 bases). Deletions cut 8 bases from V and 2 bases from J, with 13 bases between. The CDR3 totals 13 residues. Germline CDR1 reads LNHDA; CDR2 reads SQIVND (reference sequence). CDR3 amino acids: CASASGQAYEQYF. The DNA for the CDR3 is TGTGCCAGTGCTTCGGGACAAGCCTACGAGCAGTACTTC.

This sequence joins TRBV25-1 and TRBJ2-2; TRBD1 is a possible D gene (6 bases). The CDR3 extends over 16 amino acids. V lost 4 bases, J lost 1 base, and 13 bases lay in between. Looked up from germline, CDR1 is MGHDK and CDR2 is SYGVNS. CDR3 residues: CASSVAWTVNTGELFF. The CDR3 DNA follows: TGTGCCAGCAGTGTCGCATGGACAGTGAACACCGGGGAGCTGTTTTTT.